The entry below describes one TCR beta chain. Its antigen remains unknown. Samples were taken at baseline and on day 1 of cycles 4 and 7. The V and J ends lost 4 bases and 4 bases, in that order; junction bases with no gene match: 7. CDR3 length equals 17 residues. Germline V gives CDR1 SGHRS, CDR2 YFSETQ. The data stem from a study of OX40 agonist ivuxolimab in advanced cancers. On the study more broadly: Three patients got partial responses; one had hepatocellular carcinoma and two had cutaneous melanoma. Regarding the study as a whole: The mean number of expanded clones was higher in CD8+ T cells than in CD4+. In the 0.1 to 3.0 mg/kg range, CD4+ and CD8+ blood T cells had expanded clonally by week 6.

Profiled with immunoSEQ multiplex PCR; TCRdb holds only in-frame clones, not every one. The sample consists of roughly 50,000 clones, roughly three quarters of them appearing once. This TCR was sampled from an adult with an advanced solid tumor such as melanoma, head and neck, liver or kidney cancer. The chain couples TRBV5-1 to TRBJ2-5; TRBD2 matches 16 bases. The input for sequencing was CD4+ or CD8+ T cells sorted from blood, taken in a trial of the OX40 agonist ivuxolimab. The CDR3 coding sequence is TGCGCCAGCAGCAGGGGACTAGCGGGAGGGCCGTCAGAGACCCAGTACTTC. Translation: CASSRGLAGGPSETQYF.